These 25 T cell receptor beta chains were sequenced from one sample in a study of cytomegalovirus exposure and HLA in healthy donors. PCR involved 60 Vbeta and 13 Jbeta primers. Measured with immunoSEQ multiplex PCR; TCRdb has only the in-frame clones, and not every one. The data contain roughly 150,000 clones, 75% to 90% of them singletons. The sample consisted of PBMCs. Every receptor here comes from a male donor in good health and CMV-seronegative.

The CDR3 coding sequence is TGTGCCAGCAGTGATCCTGGACTAGCGGGTCGGGGGACCCAGTACTTC. It codes for CASSDPGLAGRGTQYF. The rearrangement links TRBV2 to TRBJ2-5, with 11 bases identical to TRBD2. The CDR3 loop spans 16 amino acids. Per germline, CDR1 SNHLY and CDR2 FYNNEI. Losses at the gene ends were 3 bases for V and 7 bases for J; bases not matched to a gene: 10. Full variable domain (missing parts from reference TRBV2 and TRBJ2-5): EPEVTQTPSHQVTQMGQEVILRCVPISNHLYFYWYRQILGQKVEFLVSFYNNEISEKSEIFDDQFSVERPDGSNFTLKIRSTKLEDSAMYFCASSDPGLAGRGTQYFGPGTRLLVL.

V gene TRBV18 combines with J gene TRBJ1-4; D is perhaps TRBD1 (5 bases). The V end lost 4 bases, the J end lost 0 bases, and 9 bases lay between the germline ends. Germline V CDR1 and CDR2: KGHSH, LQKENI. The CDR3 covers 15 residues. This CDR3 reads CASSRQQATNEKLFF. CDR3 coding DNA: TGTGCCAGCTCACGACAGCAAGCAACTAATGAAAAACTGTTTTTT.

The rearrangement uses TRBV5-1 and TRBJ2-2, with a weak D call TRBD1 (6 bases). Germline CDR1 SGHRS, CDR2 YFSETQ. The ends were cut back, 3 bases at V and 7 bases at J, with 16 bases in the middle. The CDR3 runs 15 residues. The CDR3 nucleotides are TGCGCCAGCAGCTGGCTCCCAGGGGCGGACGGGGAGCTGTTTTTT. Its protein product is CASSWLPGADGELFF.

The V call is TRBV6-1, the J call TRBJ1-4; 8 nucleotides match TRBD1. CDR1 MNHNS and CDR2 SASEGT come from the germline V gene. V shed 5 bases, J shed 5 bases, and the junction held 7 bases outside the gene matches. This CDR3 comprises 15 residues. The CDR3 sequence: CASSPGQDGNEKLFF. DNA of the CDR3: TGTGCCAGCAGTCCGGGACAGGACGGGAATGAAAAACTGTTTTTT.

This rearrangement joins TRBV4-2 to TRBJ2-5, with TRBD2 identical over 12 bases. Germline CDR1 is LGHNA and CDR2 is YNFKEQ. This CDR3 comprises 16 residues. With 2 bases clipped from V and 5 bases from J, the junction kept 6 bases outside the gene matches. CDR3 residues: CASSQQHGLAGETQYF. In DNA form, the CDR3 reads TGTGCCAGCAGCCAACAACATGGACTAGCGGGGGAGACCCAGTACTTC.

The gene calls are TRBV2 and TRBJ2-1, with TRBD1 identical over 7 bases. CDR1 and CDR2 from the germline V gene are SNHLY and FYNNEI. V lost 4 bases and J lost 5; bases outside the gene matches: 8. The CDR3 loop spans 15 amino acids. The CDR3 spells CASSAGNRGNNEQFF. CDR3 coding DNA: TGTGCCAGCAGTGCCGGGAACAGGGGTAACAATGAGCAGTTCTTC.

The chain couples TRBV7-6 to TRBJ1-5, with D perhaps TRBD1 (5 bases). This CDR3 is built from 17 residues. Trimming pared 5 bases from V and 7 bases from J, leaving 24 bases between. Germline assignment: CDR1 SGHVS and CDR2 FNYEAQ. The CDR3 DNA is TGTGCCAGCAGCCCCACATCAGCAGGGATCGCGGCCCAGCCCCAGCATTTT. Its translation is CASSPTSAGIAAQPQHF. Full variable domain (rest looked up from reference TRBV7-6 and TRBJ1-5): GAGVSQSPRYKVTKRGQDVALRCDPISGHVSLYWYRQALGQGPEFLTYFNYEAQQDKSGLPNDRFSAERPEGSISTLTIQRTEQRDSAMYRCASSPTSAGIAAQPQHFGDGTRLSIL.

In DNA, the CDR3 is TGCGCCAGCGCGGGTAGGCCCTCCGAGGATACGCAGTATTTT. Its translation is CASAGRPSEDTQYF. This rearrangement joins TRBV5-1 to TRBJ2-3; tentative D call: TRBD2 (5 bases). The CDR3 length is 14 residues. The germline CDR1 and CDR2 sequences are SGHRS and YFSETQ. Trimming shortened V by 7 bases and J by 6 bases, and 18 bases separated the two germline ends.

This chain connects TRBV5-1 to TRBJ1-1, with 7 bases aligning to TRBD1. From germline, CDR1 is SGHRS and CDR2 YFSETQ. With 3 bases clipped from V and 5 bases from J, the junction kept 4 bases outside the gene matches. CDR3 size: 13 residues. The CDR3 DNA follows: TGCGCCAGCAGCTGGGGACAGATGACTGAAGCTTTCTTT. The encoded protein is CASSWGQMTEAFF.

The chain couples TRBV6-1 to TRBJ1-2; no clear D gene. The CDR3 covers 12 residues. The V and J ends lost 3 bases and 8 bases respectively, with 10 bases between them. Germline V lookup: CDR1 MNHNS, CDR2 SASEGT. CDR3 nucleotide sequence: TGTGCCAGCAGTGAGGGCAGATACGGCTACACCTTC. As protein: CASSEGRYGYTF.

V is TRBV7-8 and J is TRBJ1-5; a weak D match, TRBD1 (5 bases). CDR1 SGHVS and CDR2 FQNEAQ come from the germline V gene. This CDR3 has 16 residues. V was pared by 1 base and J by 2 bases, with 12 bases between. DNA of the CDR3: TGTGCCAGCAGCTTAGGGGCGGGGCTGGGCAATCAGCCCCAGCATTTT. Translated, it gives CASSLGAGLGNQPQHF.

A few counts support this clone. This chain links TRBV5-6 with TRBJ1-4; weak D call: TRBD1 (5 bases). The V end lost 5 bases, the J end lost 2 bases, and 13 bases lay between the germline ends. The length of the CDR3 is 15 residues. Germline lookup yields CDR1 SGHDT and CDR2 YYEEEE. CDR3 DNA: TGTGCCAGCAGTCACGGGCGGGGCACTAATGAAAAACTGTTTTTT. The encoded protein is CASSHGRGTNEKLFF. Filled out from reference TRBV5-6 and TRBJ1-4, the complete variable domain reads DAGVTQSPTHLIKTRGQQVTLRCSPKSGHDTVSWYQQALGQGPQFIFQYYEEEERQRGNFPDRFSGHQFPNYSSELNVNALLLGDSALYLCASSHGRGTNEKLFFGSGTQLSVL.

This chain links TRBV7-8 with TRBJ1-3; no firm D call. The CDR3 is made up of 15 amino acids. Looked up from germline, CDR1 is SGHVS and CDR2 is FQNEAQ. Trimming pared 0 bases from V and 0 bases from J, leaving 6 bases between. CDR3 protein: CASSLAEDSGNTIYF. The CDR3 DNA is TGTGCCAGCAGCTTAGCCGAGGACTCTGGAAACACCATATATTTT.

The V gene is TRBV7-2, the J gene TRBJ1-1, with D unclear. Germline CDR1 is SGHTA and CDR2 is FQGNSA. The CDR3 totals 12 residues. Between the trimmed V and J ends, which lost 5 bases and 5 bases, there was a span of 9 bases. This CDR3 is CASSLTETEAFF. CDR3 nucleotides: TGTGCCAGCAGCCTCACAGAGACTGAAGCTTTCTTT.

The chain links TRBV5-8 to TRBJ1-5; perhaps TRBD1 as D (6 bases). The CDR3 has 12 amino acids. From germline, CDR1 is SGHTS and CDR2 YDEGEE. Trimming stripped 3 bases from V and 7 bases from J, with 8 bases between. The CDR3 coding sequence is TGTGCCAGCAGCTCACAGGGCCAGCCCCAGCATTTT. Encoded protein: CASSSQGQPQHF.

This chain connects TRBV5-1 to TRBJ2-7; 8 nucleotides match TRBD2. Germline trimming cut 4 bases from V and 2 bases from J; bases unmatched to any gene: 8. This CDR3 is built from 15 residues. CDR1 and CDR2 from the germline V gene are SGHRS and YFSETQ. This chain's CDR3 is CASSPRGGGPYEQYF. The DNA for the CDR3 is TGCGCCAGCAGCCCGAGGGGCGGGGGGCCCTACGAGCAGTACTTC.

A few counts support this clone. The V gene is TRBV4-3, the J gene TRBJ2-3; 14 bases are a match to TRBD2. Germline CDR1 reads LGHNA; CDR2 reads YSLEER. CDR3 length: 18 amino acids. Trimming removed 2 bases from V and 3 bases from J; junction bases left unmatched: 7. In nucleotides, the CDR3 is TGCGCCAGCAGCCAATCCCCGACTAGCGGGGGGGAGACAGATACGCAGTATTTT. It codes for CASSQSPTSGGETDTQYF.

V and J are TRBV6-5 and TRBJ2-3; 10 positions match TRBD1. Germline assignment: CDR1 MNHEY and CDR2 SVGAGI. J gave up 14 bases and V 0 bases, and 5 bases lay outside the gene matches. The CDR3 sequence is 13 residues long. The CDR3 DNA reads as TGTGCCAGCAGTTACTCATCCGGGACAGGGGCGTATTTT. Translation: CASSYSSGTGAYF.

Of note for this clone: Other nucleotide sequences in the sample specify the same CDR3. V gene TRBV5-1 combines with J gene TRBJ1-6; a possible D gene is TRBD1 (5 bases). The V end lost 4 bases, the J end lost 0 bases, and 8 bases lay between the germline ends. CDR1 is SGHRS and CDR2 is YFSETQ in the germline V gene. This CDR3 has 15 amino acids. The DNA for the CDR3 is TGCGCCAGCAGCATCGGGGGCTCCTATAATTCACCCCTCCACTTT. Its translation is CASSIGGSYNSPLHF.

The CDR3 region is CASSPGQGLGTEAFF. The CDR3 DNA reads TGTGCCAGCTCACCGGGACAGGGTTTGGGCACTGAAGCTTTCTTT. This sequence joins TRBV18 and TRBJ1-1, with 9 bases fitting TRBD1. V was clipped by 3 bases and J by 4 bases; unmatched bases: 6. CDR1 is KGHSH, CDR2 LQKENI, per germline. The CDR3 is made up of 15 amino acids.

This rearrangement joins TRBV5-1 to TRBJ1-3; TRBD1 might be the D (5 bases). The CDR3 covers 15 residues. Between the trimmed V and J ends, which lost 0 bases and 4 bases, there was a span of 11 bases. In germline, CDR1 is SGHRS, CDR2 YFSETQ. CDR3 coding DNA: TGCGCCAGCAGCTTGGGCAGGGCGATCGGAAACACCATATATTTT. This translates into CASSLGRAIGNTIYF.

The genes are TRBV6-5 and TRBJ1-3, with 10 nucleotides matching TRBD1. There are 13 residues in the CDR3. Germline lookup yields CDR1 MNHEY and CDR2 SVGAGI. V lost 6 bases, J lost 9 bases, and 5 bases stayed unmatched. The CDR3: CASSPDRGTTIYF. The DNA of the CDR3 is TGTGCCAGCAGCCCGGACAGGGGGACCACCATATATTTT.

In this sample, this clone turned up once. This chain uses TRBV18 with TRBJ1-1; 9 bases are shared with TRBD1. Germline CDR1 KGHSH, CDR2 LQKENI. This CDR3 contains 15 residues. The J segment lost 4 bases and the V segment lost 6 bases, leaving 9 bases of the junction unmatched. The DNA for the CDR3 is TGTGCCAGCTCGGCCGGGACAGGGAAGAGCACTGAAGCTTTCTTT. This sequence encodes CASSAGTGKSTEAFF.

The CDR3 sequence: CASSIGMRVEAFF. The CDR3 bases are TGTGCCAGTAGTATAGGAATGCGGGTTGAGGCTTTCTTT. The chain links TRBV19 to TRBJ1-1; D not certain. CDR3 size: 13 residues. Trimming removed 1 base from V and 11 bases from J, with 14 bases in between. The germline V gene encodes CDR1 LNHDA and CDR2 SQIVND (reference sequence). Using reference TRBV19 and TRBJ1-1 for the parts outside the CDR3, the full variable domain is DGGITQSPKYLFRKEGQNVTLSCEQNLNHDAMYWYRQDPGQGLRLIYYSQIVNDFQKGDIAEGYSVSREKKESFPLTVTSAQKNPTAFYLCASSIGMRVEAFFGQGTRLTVV.

This rearrangement joins TRBV27 to TRBJ1-2; D remains unclear. Germline V CDR1 and CDR2: MNHEY, SMNVEV (reference sequence). Trimming pared 4 bases from V and 7 bases from J, leaving 22 bases between. The CDR3 length is 16 residues. The CDR3 is CASSSSDTPGWRGYTF. In DNA, the CDR3 is TGTGCCAGCAGTTCCTCCGACACCCCCGGTTGGCGTGGCTACACCTTC.